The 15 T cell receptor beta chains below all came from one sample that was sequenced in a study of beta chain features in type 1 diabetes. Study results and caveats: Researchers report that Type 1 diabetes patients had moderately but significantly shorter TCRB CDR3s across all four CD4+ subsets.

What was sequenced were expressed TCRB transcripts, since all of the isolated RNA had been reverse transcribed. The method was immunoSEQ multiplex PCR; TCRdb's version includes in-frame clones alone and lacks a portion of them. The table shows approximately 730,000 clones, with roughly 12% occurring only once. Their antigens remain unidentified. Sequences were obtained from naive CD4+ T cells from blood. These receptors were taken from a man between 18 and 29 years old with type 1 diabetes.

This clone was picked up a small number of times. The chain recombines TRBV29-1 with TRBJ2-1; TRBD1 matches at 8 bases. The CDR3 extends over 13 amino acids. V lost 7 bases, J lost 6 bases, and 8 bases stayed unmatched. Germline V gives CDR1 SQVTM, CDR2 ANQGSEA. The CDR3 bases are TGCAGCGAGCTCGGGACAGGTGGCAATGAGCAGTTCTTC. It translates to CSELGTGGNEQFF.

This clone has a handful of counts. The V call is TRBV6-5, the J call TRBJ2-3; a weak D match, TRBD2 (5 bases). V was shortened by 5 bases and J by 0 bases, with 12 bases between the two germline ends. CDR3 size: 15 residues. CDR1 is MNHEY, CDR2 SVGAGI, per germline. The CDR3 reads CASSLTTTSTDTQYF. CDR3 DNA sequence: TGTGCCAGCAGTCTGACTACTACTAGCACAGATACGCAGTATTTT.

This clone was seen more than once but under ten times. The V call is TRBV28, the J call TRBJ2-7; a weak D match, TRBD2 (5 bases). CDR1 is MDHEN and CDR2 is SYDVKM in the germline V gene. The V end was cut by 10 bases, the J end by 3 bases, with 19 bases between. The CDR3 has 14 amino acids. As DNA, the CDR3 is TGTGCCACTTCCCTGGAGGTGCTGGACTACGAGCAGTACTTC. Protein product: CATSLEVLDYEQYF.

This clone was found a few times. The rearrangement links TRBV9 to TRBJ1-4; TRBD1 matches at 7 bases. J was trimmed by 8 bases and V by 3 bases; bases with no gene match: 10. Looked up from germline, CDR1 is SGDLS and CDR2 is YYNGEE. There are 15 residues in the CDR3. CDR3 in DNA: TGTGCCAGCAGCGGGAAATCCGGGACAGAAGAAAAACTGTTTTTT. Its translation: CASSGKSGTEEKLFF.

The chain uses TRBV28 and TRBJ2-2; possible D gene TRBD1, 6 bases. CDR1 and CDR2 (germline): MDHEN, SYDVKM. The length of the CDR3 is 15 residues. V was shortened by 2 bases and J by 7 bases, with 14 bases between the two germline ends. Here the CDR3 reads CASSLKQGKVGELFF. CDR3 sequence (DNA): TGTGCCAGCAGTTTAAAGCAGGGGAAAGTCGGGGAGCTGTTTTTT.

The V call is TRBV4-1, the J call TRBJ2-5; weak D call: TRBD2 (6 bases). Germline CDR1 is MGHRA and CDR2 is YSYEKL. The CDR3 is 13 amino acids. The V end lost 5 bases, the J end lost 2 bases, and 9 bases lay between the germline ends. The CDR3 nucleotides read TGCGCCAGCAGCAACCGGGAGCAAGAGACCCAGTACTTC. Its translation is CASSNREQETQYF.

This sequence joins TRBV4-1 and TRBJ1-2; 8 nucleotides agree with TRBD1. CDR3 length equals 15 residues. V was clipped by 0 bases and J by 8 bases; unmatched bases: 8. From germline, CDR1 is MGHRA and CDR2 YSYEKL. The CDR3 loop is CASSQDDRGLLGYTF. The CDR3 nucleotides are TGCGCCAGCAGCCAAGATGACAGGGGACTTCTCGGCTACACCTTC.

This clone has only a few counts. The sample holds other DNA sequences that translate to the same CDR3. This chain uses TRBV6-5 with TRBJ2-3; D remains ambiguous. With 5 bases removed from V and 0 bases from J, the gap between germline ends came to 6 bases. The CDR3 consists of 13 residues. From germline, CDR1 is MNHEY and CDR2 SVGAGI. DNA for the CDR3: TGTGCCAGCAGTCCCGGGAGCACAGATACGCAGTATTTT. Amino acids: CASSPGSTDTQYF.

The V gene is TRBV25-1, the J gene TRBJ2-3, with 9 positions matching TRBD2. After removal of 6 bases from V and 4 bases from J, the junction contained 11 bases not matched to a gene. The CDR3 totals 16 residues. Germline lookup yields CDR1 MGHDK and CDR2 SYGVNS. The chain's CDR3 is CASREEWRGGADTQYF. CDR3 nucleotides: TGTGCCAGCAGGGAGGAATGGCGGGGGGGCGCAGATACGCAGTATTTT.

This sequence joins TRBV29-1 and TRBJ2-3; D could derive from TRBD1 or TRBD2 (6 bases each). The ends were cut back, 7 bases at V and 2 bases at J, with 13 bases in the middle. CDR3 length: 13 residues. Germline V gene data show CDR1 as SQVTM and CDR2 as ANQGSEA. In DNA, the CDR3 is TGCAGCGCAAGGGGGGTCCCCACAGATACGCAGTATTTT. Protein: CSARGVPTDTQYF.

CDR3 sequence (DNA): TGCGCCAGCAGCCCCTCCCGGGACTCACATCCCCCCGGGGCCCAGTTCTTC. As protein: CASSPSRDSHPPGAQFF. The rearrangement joins TRBV5-1 to TRBJ2-1, with D possibly being TRBD2 (6 bases). The ends were cut back, 4 bases at V and 13 bases at J, with 30 bases in the middle. The CDR3 runs to 17 residues. Germline V gene sequence: CDR1 SGHRS, CDR2 YFSETQ.

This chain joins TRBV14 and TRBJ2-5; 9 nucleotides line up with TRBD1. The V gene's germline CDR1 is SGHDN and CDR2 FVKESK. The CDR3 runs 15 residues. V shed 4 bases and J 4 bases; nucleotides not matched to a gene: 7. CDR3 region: CASSLHLGQGETQYF. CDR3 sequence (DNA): TGTGCCAGCAGCCTCCACCTGGGACAGGGAGAGACCCAGTACTTC.

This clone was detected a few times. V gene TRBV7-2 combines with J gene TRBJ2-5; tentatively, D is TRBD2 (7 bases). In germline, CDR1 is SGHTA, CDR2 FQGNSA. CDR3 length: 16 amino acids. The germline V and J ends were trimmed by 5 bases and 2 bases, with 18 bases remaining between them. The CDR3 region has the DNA TGTGCCAGCAGCCCCCGAGGGGGGGGGACACAAGAGACCCAGTACTTC. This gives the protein CASSPRGGGTQETQYF.

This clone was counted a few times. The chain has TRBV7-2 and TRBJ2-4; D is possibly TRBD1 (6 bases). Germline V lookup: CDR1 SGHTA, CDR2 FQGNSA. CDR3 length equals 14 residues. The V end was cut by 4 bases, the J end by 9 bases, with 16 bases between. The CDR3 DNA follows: TGTGCCAGCAGCTCCGGGACAACTACTAGCATTCAGTACTTC. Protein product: CASSSGTTTSIQYF.

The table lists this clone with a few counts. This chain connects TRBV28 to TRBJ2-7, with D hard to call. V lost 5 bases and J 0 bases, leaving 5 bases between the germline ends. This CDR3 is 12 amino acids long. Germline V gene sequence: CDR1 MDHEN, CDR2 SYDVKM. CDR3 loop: CASSPLSYEQYF. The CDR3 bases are TGTGCCAGCAGTCCCCTCTCCTACGAGCAGTACTTC.